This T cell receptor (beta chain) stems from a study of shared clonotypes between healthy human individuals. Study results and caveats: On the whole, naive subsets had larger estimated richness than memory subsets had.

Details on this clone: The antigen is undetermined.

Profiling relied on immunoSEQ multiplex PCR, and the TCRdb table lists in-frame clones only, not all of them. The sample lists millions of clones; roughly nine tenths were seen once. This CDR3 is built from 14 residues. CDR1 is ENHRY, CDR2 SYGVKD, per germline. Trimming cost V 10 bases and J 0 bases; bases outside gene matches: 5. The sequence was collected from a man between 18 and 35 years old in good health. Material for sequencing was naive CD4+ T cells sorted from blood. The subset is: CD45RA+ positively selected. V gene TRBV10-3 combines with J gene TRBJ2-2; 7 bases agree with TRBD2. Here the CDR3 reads CASRGTTNTGELFF. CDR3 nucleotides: TGTGCCAGCAGAGGGACTACGAACACCGGGGAGCTGTTTTTT.